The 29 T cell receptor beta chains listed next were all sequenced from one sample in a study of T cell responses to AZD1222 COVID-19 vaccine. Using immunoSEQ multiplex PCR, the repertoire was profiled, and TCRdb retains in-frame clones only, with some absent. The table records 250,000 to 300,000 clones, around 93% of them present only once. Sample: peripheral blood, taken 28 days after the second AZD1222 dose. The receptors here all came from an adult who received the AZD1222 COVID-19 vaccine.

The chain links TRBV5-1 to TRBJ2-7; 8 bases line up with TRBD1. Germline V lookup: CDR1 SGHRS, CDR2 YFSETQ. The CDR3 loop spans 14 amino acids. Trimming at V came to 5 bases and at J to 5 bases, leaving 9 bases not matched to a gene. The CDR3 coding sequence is TGCGCCAGCAGTTTCTGGACAGGGACCCACGAGCAGTACTTC. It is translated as CASSFWTGTHEQYF.

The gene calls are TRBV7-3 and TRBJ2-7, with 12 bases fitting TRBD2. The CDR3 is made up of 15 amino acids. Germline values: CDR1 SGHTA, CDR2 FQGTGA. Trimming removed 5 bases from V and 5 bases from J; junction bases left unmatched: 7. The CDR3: CASSPRLAGVHEQYF. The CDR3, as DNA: TGTGCCAGCAGCCCCCGACTAGCGGGAGTCCACGAGCAGTACTTC. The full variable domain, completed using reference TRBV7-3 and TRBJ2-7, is GAGVSQTPSNKVTEKGKYVELRCDPISGHTALYWYRQSLGQGPEFLIYFQGTGAADDSGLPNDRFFAVRPEGSVSTLKIQRTERGDSAVYLCASSPRLAGVHEQYFGPGTRLTVT.

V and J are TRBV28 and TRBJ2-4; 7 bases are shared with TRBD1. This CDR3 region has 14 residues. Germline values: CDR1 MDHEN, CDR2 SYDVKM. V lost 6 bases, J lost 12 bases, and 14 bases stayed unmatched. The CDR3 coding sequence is TGTGCCAGCAGCCTGACAGGGACGTGGGTGCCTCAGTACTTC. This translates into CASSLTGTWVPQYF.

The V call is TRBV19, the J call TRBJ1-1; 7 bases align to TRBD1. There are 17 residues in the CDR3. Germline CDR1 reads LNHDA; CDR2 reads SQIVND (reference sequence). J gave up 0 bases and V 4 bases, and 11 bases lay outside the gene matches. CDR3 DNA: TGTGCCAGTAGTACCCGGTACCCGACAGGGATGAACACTGAAGCTTTCTTT. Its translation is CASSTRYPTGMNTEAFF.

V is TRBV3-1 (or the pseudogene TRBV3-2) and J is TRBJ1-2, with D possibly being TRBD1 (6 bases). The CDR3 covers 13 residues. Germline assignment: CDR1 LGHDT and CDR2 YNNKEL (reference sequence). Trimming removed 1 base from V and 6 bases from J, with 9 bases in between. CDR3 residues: CASSQAPGDGYTF. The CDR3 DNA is TGTGCCAGCAGCCAAGCCCCAGGGGATGGCTACACCTTC.

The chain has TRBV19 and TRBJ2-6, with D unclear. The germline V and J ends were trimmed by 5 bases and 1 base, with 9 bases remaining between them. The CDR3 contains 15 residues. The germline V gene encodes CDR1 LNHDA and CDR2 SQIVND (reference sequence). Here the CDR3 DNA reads TGTGCCAGTAGTCCACAGTTTTCTGGGGCCAACGTCCTGACTTTC. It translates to CASSPQFSGANVLTF.

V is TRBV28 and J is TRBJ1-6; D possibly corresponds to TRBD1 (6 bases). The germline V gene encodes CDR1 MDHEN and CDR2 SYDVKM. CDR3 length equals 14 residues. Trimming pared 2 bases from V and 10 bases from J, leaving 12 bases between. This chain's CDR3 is CASSLTRGGSPLHF. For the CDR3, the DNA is TGTGCCAGCAGTTTAACCAGGGGTGGGTCACCCCTCCACTTT.

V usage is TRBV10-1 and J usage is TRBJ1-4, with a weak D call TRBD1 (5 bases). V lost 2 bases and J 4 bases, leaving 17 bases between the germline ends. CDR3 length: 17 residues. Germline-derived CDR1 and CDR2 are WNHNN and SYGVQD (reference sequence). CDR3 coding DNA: TGCGCCAGCAGTGAGACCCCTCTGACAGTGATTAATGAAAAACTGTTTTTT. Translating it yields CASSETPLTVINEKLFF.

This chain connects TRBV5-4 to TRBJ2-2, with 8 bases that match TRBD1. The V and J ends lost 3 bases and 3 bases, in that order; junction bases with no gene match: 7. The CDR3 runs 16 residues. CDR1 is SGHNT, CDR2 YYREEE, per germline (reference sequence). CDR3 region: CASSSHRGIDTGELFF. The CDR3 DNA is TGTGCCAGCAGCTCTCACAGGGGGATTGACACCGGGGAGCTGTTTTTT. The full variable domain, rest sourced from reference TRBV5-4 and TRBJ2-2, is ETGVTQSPTHLIKTRGQQVTLRCSSQSGHNTVSWYQQALGQGPQFIFQYYREEENGRGNFPPRFSGLQFPNYSSELNVNALELDDSALYLCASSSHRGIDTGELFFGEGSRLTVL.

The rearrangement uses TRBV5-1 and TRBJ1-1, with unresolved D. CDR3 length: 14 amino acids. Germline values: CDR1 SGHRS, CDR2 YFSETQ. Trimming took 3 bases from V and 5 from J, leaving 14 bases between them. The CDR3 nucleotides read TGCGCCAGCAGCTCCGGACCCGGAGGGACTGAAGCTTTCTTT. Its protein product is CASSSGPGGTEAFF.

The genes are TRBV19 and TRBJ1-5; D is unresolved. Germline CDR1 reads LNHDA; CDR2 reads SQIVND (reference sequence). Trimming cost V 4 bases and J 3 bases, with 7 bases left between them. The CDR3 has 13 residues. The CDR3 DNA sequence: TGTGCCAGTAGTAAGACCTCCAATCAGCCCCAGCATTTT. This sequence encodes CASSKTSNQPQHF.

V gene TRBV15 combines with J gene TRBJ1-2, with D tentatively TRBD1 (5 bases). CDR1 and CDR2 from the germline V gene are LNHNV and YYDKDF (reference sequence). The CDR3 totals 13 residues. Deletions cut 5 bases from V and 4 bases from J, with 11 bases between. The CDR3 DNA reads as TGTGCCACCAGCCTCCCAGACAGCTATGGCTACACCTTC. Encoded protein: CATSLPDSYGYTF.

The CDR3 sequence: CASDRGSGANVLTF. Here the CDR3 DNA reads TGTGCCAGCGATCGTGGCTCTGGGGCCAACGTCCTGACTTTC. The chain combines TRBV9 with TRBJ2-6; unclear D gene. V was shortened by 7 bases and J by 0 bases, with 8 bases between the two germline ends. The CDR3 contains 14 residues. Per the germline V gene, CDR1 is SGDLS and CDR2 is YYNGEE.

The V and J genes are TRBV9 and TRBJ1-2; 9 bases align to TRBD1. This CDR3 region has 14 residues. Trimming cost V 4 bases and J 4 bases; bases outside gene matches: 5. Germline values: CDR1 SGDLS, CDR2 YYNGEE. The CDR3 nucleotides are TGTGCCAGCAGCTTGGGACAGGGTGGCTATGGCTACACCTTC. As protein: CASSLGQGGYGYTF.

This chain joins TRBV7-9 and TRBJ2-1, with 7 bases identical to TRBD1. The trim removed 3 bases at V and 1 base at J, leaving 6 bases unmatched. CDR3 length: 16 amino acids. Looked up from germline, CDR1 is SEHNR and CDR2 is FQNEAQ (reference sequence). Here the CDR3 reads CASSFKGAMSYNEQFF. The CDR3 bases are TGTGCCAGCAGCTTTAAGGGGGCGATGTCCTACAATGAGCAGTTCTTC. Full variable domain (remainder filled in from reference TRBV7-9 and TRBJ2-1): DTGVSQNPRHKITKRGQNVTFRCDPISEHNRLYWYRQTLGQGPEFLTYFQNEAQLEKSRLLSDRFSAERPKGSFSTLEIQRTEQGDSAMYLCASSFKGAMSYNEQFFGPGTRLTVL.

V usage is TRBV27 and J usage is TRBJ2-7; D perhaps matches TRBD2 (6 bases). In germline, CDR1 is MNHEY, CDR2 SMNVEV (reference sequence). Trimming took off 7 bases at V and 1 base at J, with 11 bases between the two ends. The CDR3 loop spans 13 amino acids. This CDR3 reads CASKEGGSYEQYF. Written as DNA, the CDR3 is TGTGCCAGCAAGGAGGGCGGGTCCTACGAGCAGTACTTC.

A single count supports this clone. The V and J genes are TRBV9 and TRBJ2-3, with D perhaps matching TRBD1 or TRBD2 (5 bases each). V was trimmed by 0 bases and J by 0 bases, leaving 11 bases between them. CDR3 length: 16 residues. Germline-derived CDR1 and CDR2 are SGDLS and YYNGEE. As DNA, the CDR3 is TGTGCCAGCAGCGTAGCTGGGGGTCCTAGCACAGATACGCAGTATTTT. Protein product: CASSVAGGPSTDTQYF.

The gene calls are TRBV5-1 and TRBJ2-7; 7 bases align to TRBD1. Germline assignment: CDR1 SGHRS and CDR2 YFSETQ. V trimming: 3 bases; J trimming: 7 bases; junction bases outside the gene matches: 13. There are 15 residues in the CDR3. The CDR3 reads CASSSPDRVLGEQYF. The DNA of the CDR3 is TGCGCCAGCAGCTCCCCCGACAGGGTCCTGGGTGAGCAGTACTTC.

The CDR3 DNA sequence: TGTGCCAGTGGGGGGAGGGCCGTGGATACGCAGTATTTT. This encodes CASGGRAVDTQYF. The chain couples TRBV19 to TRBJ2-3; 7 positions agree with TRBD2. CDR1 is LNHDA, CDR2 SQIVND, per germline (reference sequence). This CDR3 has 13 residues. V was pared by 8 bases and J by 6 bases, with 8 bases of the junction left unmatched.

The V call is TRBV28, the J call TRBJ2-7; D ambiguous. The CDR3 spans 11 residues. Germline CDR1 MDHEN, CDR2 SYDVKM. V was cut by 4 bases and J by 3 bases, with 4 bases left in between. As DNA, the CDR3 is TGTGCCAGCAGTTCCCACTACGAGCAGTACTTC. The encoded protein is CASSSHYEQYF.

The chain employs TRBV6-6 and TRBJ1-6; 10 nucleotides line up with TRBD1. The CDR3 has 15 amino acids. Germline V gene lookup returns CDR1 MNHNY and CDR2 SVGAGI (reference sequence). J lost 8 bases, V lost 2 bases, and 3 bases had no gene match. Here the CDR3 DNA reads TGTGCCAGCAGTTACATCGGGACAGGGGATTCACCCCTCCACTTT. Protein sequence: CASSYIGTGDSPLHF.

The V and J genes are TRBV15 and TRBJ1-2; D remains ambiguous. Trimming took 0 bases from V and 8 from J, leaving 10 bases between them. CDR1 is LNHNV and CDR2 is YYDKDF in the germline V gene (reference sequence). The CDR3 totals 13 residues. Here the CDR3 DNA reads TGTGCCACCAGCAGAGATTACCTCCGGGGCTACACCTTC. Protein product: CATSRDYLRGYTF.

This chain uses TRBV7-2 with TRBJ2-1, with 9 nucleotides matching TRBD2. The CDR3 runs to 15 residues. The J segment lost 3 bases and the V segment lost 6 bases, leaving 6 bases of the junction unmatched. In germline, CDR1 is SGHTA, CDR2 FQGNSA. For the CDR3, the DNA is TGTGCCAGCAGTTTGACTAGCGGAAACTACAATGAGCAGTTCTTC. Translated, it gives CASSLTSGNYNEQFF.

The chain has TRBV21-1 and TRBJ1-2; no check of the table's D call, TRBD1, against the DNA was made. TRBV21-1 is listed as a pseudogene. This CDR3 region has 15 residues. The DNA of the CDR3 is TGTGCCGGGTCCCGGCTCGAAGGCTGGGCCTATGGCTACACCTTC. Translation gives CAGSRLEGWAYGYTF.

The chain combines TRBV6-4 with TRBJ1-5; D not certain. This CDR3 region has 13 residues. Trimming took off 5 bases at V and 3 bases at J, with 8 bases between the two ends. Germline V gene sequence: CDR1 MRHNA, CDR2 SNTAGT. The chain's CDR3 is CASSSEPNQPQHF. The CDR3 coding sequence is TGTGCCAGCAGTTCGGAACCCAATCAGCCCCAGCATTTT.

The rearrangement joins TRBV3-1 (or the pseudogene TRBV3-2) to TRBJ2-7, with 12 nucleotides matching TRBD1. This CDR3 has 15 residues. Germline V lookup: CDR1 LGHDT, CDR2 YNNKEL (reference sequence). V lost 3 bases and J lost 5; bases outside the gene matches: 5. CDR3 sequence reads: CASSQDGTGGDEQYF. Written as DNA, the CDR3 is TGTGCCAGCAGCCAGGACGGGACAGGGGGCGACGAGCAGTACTTC.

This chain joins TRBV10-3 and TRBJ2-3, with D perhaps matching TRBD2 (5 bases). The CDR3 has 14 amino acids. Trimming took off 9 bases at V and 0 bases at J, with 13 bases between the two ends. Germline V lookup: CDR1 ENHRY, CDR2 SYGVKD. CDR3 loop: CAMGVGVSTDTQYF. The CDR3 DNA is TGTGCCATGGGCGTCGGGGTCAGCACAGATACGCAGTATTTT.

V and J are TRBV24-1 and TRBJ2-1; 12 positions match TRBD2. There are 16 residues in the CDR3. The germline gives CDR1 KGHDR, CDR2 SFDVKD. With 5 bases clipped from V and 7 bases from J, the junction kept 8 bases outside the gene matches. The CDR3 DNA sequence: TGTGCCACCAGTGGCTTTACTAGCGGGAGGCGGAATGAGCAGTTCTTC. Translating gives CATSGFTSGRRNEQFF.

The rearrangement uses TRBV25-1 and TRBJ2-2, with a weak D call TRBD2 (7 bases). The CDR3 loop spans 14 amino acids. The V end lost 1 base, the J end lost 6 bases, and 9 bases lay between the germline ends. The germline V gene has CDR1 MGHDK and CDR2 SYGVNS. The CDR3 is CASSEFGGPGELFF. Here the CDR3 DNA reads TGTGCCAGCAGTGAATTCGGGGGGCCCGGGGAGCTGTTTTTT.